One sample yielded the 9 T cell receptor beta chains listed below, sequenced in a study of cytomegalovirus exposure and HLA in healthy donors (dated by TCRdb to about 2017). The library was built by means of the immunoSEQ multiplex PCR assay. A mixture of 60 forward primers for TCR Vbeta segments and 13 reverse primers for TCR Jbeta segments was used in the multiplex PCR. The table comes from immuneACCESS by way of TCRdb, which keeps in-frame sequences with V and J called. Part of the clones is missing from these tables; in studies checked, under half for an unresolved V gene and the rest for unknown reasons. The sample table records roughly 120,000 clones; roughly 85% of these occur just once. The ten largest clonotypes hold about a fifth of the sample. What was sequenced was PBMCs. Source of these receptors: a man younger than 45 in good health and CMV-seropositive.

The V call is TRBV7-2, the J call TRBJ1-1; D call uncertain. This CDR3 spans 13 amino acids. In germline, CDR1 is SGHTA, CDR2 FQGNSA. Trimming took off 6 bases at V and 3 bases at J, with 11 bases between the two ends. The CDR3 sequence is CASRLYRDTEAFF. The CDR3, as DNA: TGTGCCAGCAGATTGTACCGGGACACTGAAGCTTTCTTT.

The rearrangement joins TRBV29-1 to TRBJ2-2, with 8 bases lining up with TRBD1. Trimming took 5 bases from V and 2 from J; bases not matched to a gene: 10. CDR1 and CDR2 (germline): SQVTM, ANQGSEA. The CDR3 totals 16 residues. The CDR3: CSVSFLDRDNTGELFF. The CDR3 bases are TGCAGCGTTTCTTTTCTGGACAGGGACAACACCGGGGAGCTGTTTTTT.

The V gene is TRBV28, the J gene TRBJ1-1, with TRBD1 matching over 9 bases. The CDR3 has 17 residues. Germline V gene sequence: CDR1 MDHEN, CDR2 SYDVKM. V shed 6 bases, J shed 1 base, and the junction held 12 bases outside the gene matches. DNA of the CDR3: TGTGCCAGCAGCAAGGCAACAGGGGGCATTGCGAACACTGAAGCTTTCTTT. Translation: CASSKATGGIANTEAFF.

The chain employs TRBV23-1 and TRBJ1-2; D perhaps matches TRBD1 (6 bases). TRBV23-1 is flagged as an ORF with uncertain function. CDR3 length equals 13 residues. Trimming left V 6 bases short and J 4 bases short, with 12 bases between. Here the CDR3 reads CASSPGASYGYTF. CDR3 bases: TGCGCCAGCAGCCCAGGGGCAAGCTATGGCTACACCTTC.

V usage is TRBV6-1 and J usage is TRBJ1-2; 7 positions match TRBD1. Germline lookup yields CDR1 MNHNS and CDR2 SASEGT. The junction had 12 bases not matched to a gene; V was cut back by 1 base and J by 7 bases. This CDR3 has 16 residues. The CDR3 DNA reads TGTGCCAGCAGTGAAGGGTTTACGAGGGGGCTGGGTGGCTACACCTTC. Protein: CASSEGFTRGLGGYTF.

This clone was observed a single time. This chain links TRBV7-8 with TRBJ2-1; TRBD1 aligns across 10 bases. The CDR3 is made up of 18 amino acids. Germline V gene lookup returns CDR1 SGHVS and CDR2 FQNEAQ. J lost 5 bases, V lost 5 bases, and 15 bases had no gene match. This chain's CDR3 is CASSMNPRTGTGDNEQFF. DNA of the CDR3: TGTGCCAGCAGCATGAACCCTCGGACTGGGACAGGGGACAATGAGCAGTTCTTC.

The count of this clone is one. The J gene is TRBJ2-7, the V gene TRBV28; D call uncertain. The CDR3 is 14 residues long. V was shortened by 6 bases and J by 0 bases, with 12 bases between the two germline ends. Germline CDR1 MDHEN, CDR2 SYDVKM. The DNA of the CDR3 is TGTGCCAGCAGCGGTGGCTGGAGCTCCTACGAGCAGTACGTC. Its protein is CASSGGWSSYEQYV.

The chain uses TRBV5-1 and TRBJ1-2; 8 nucleotides line up with TRBD1. The CDR3 contains 14 residues. Germline assignment: CDR1 SGHRS and CDR2 YFSETQ. Unmatched junction bases numbered 5, after V lost 4 bases and J lost 3 bases. CDR3 bases: TGCGCCAGCAGCCCTCAGGGGGCTGACTATGGCTACACCTTC. This codes for CASSPQGADYGYTF. The variable domain in full, with the rest retrieved from reference TRBV5-1 and TRBJ1-2, is KAGVTQTPRYLIKTRGQQVTLSCSPISGHRSVSWYQQTPGQGLQFLFEYFSETQRNKGNFPGRFSGRQFSNSRSEMNVSTLELGDSALYLCASSPQGADYGYTFGSGTRLTVV.

This rearrangement joins TRBV30 to TRBJ1-5; D is unclear. Germline values: CDR1 GTSNPN, CDR2 SVGIG (reference sequence). Trimming shortened V by 2 bases and J by 11 bases, and 13 bases separated the two germline ends. The CDR3 loop spans 12 amino acids. CDR3: CAWSLQTGSQHF. The CDR3 nucleotides read TGTGCCTGGAGTCTTCAGACGGGATCCCAGCATTTT.